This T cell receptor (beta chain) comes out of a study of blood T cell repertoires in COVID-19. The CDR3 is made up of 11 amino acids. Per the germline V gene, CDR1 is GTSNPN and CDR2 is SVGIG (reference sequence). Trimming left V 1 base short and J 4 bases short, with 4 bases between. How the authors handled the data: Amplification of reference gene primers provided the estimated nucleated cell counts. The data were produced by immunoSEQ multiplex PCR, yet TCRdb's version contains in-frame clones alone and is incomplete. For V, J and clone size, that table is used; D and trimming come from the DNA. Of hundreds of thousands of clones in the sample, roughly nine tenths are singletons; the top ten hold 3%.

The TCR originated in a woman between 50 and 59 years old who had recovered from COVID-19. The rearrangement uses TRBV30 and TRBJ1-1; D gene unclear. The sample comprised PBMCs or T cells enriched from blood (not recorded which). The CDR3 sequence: CAWSELTEAFF. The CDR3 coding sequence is TGTGCCTGGAGTGAGCTCACTGAAGCTTTCTTT.